This TCR beta chain was retrieved from a study of T cell responses to AZD1222 COVID-19 vaccine. Across the whole study: Pooled samples include second doses given at about 4 or 12 weeks.

CDR3 length: 15 residues. Germline CDR1 SGHTA, CDR2 FQGTGA. Whole-study findings and limits: Possibly, clonal diversity was underestimated; donors were largely white British and included more females.

The assay was immunoSEQ multiplex PCR, and TCRdb's table has in-frame clones only and misses some. The sample yields 95,000 to 150,000 clones, 80% to 90% seen once. Remarks on this clone: No antigen is known for it. A junction end diverges from the germline sequence, so it may reflect a read error.

The chain recombines TRBV7-3 with TRBJ1-2; a possible D gene is TRBD1 (5 bases). The clonotype was recovered from an adult in good health. This sample comprised peripheral blood, obtained on day 0 of AZD1222 vaccination. Here the CDR3 reads CTSSPSFGGVDGYTF. In nucleotides, the CDR3 is TGTACCAGCAGCCCCTCTTTTGGGGGAGTCGATGGCTACACCTTC.